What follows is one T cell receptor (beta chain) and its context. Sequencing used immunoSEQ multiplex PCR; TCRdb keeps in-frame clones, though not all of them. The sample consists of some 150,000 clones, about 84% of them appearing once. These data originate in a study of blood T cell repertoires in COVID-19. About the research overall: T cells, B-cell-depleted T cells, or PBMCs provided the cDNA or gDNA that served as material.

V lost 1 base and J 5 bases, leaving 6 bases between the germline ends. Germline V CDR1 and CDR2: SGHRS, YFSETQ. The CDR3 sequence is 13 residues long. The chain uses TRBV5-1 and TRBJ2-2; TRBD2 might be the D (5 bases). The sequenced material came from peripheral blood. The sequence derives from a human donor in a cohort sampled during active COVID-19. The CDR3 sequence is CASSLSGTGELFF. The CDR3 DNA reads TGCGCCAGCAGCTTGTCGGGAACCGGGGAGCTGTTTTTT.